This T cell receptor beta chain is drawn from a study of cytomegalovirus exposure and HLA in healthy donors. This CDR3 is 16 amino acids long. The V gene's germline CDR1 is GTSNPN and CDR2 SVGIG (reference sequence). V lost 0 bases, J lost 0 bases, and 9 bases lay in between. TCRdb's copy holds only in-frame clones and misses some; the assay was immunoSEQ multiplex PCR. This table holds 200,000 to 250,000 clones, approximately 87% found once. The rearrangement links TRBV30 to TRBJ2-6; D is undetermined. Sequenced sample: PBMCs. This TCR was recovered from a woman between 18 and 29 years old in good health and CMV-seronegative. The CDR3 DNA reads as TGTGCCTGGAGTGTACCGGTAGGCTCTGGGGCCAACGTCCTGACTTTC. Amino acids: CAWSVPVGSGANVLTF.